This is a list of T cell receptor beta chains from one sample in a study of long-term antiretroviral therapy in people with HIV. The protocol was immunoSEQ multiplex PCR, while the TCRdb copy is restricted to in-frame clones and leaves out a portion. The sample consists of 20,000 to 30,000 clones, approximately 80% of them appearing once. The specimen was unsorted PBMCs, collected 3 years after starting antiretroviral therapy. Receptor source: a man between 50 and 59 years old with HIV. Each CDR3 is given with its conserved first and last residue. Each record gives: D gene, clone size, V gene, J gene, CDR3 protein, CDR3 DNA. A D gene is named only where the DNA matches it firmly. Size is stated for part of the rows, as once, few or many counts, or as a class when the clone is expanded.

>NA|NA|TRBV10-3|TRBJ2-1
CAISEDGPPEDEQFF
TGTGCCATCAGTGAGGATGGCCCCCCGGAGGATGAGCAGTTCTTC
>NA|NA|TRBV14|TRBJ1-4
CASSQVWGYEKLFF
TGTGCCAGCAGCCAAGTATGGGGTTATGAAAAACTGTTTTTT
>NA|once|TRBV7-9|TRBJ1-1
CASKGNTEAFF
TGTGCCAGCAAAGGGAACACTGAAGCTTTCTTT
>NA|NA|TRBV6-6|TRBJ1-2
CASSYSGGPGGYTF
TGTGCCAGCAGTTACTCAGGGGGTCCTGGAGGCTACACCTTC
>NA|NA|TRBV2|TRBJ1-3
CASSEDQGNTIYF
TGTGCCAGCAGTGAGGATCAAGGAAACACCATATATTTT
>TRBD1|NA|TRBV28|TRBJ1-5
CASTQGTAINQPQHF
TGTGCCAGCACCCAAGGGACAGCAATTAATCAGCCCCAGCATTTT
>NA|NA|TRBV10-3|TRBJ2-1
CAISDRRKDYNEQFF
TGTGCCATCAGTGACCGGAGGAAGGATTACAATGAGCAGTTCTTC
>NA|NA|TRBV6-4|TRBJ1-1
CASIPLTEVEAFF
TGTGCCAGCATTCCTTTGACTGAGGTTGAAGCTTTCTTT
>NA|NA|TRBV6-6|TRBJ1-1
CASSYGRATEAFF
TGTGCCAGCAGTTACGGGCGGGCGACTGAAGCTTTCTTT
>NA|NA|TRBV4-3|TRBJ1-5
CASSQGGQPQHF
TGCGCCAGCAGCCAAGGGGGTCAGCCCCAGCATTTT
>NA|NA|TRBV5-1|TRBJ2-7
CASSPGQSASYEQYF
TGCGCCAGCAGCCCTGGACAGTCTGCCTCCTACGAGCAGTACTTC
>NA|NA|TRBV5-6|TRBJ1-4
CASSPGPNEKLFF
TGTGCCAGCAGCCCCGGACCTAATGAAAAACTGTTTTTT
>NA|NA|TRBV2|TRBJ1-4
CASSETVEKLFF
TGTGCCAGCAGTGAAACGGTTGAAAAACTGTTTTTT
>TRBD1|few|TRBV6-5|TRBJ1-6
CASSSRTGSYNSPLHF
TGTGCCAGCAGTTCCAGGACAGGCTCCTATAATTCACCCCTCCACTTT
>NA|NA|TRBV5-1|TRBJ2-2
CASRPPTGTNTGELFF
TGCGCCAGCAGACCCCCGACAGGTACGAACACCGGGGAGCTGTTTTTT
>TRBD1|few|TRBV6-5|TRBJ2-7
CASSYTGGQGREQYF
TGTGCCAGCAGTTACACGGGGGGACAGGGAAGAGAGCAGTACTTC
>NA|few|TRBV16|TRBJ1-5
CASSQSADLPSNQPQHF
TGTGCCAGCAGCCAATCCGCAGACTTACCTAGCAATCAGCCCCAGCATTTT
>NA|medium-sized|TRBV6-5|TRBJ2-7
CASSLDRYEQYF
TGTGCCAGCAGTCTCGACAGGTACGAGCAGTACTTC
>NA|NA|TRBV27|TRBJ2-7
CASSPWGGGLSLYEQYF
TGTGCCAGCAGTCCCTGGGGAGGGGGCCTCTCCCTCTACGAGCAGTACTTC
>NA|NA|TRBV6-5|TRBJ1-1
CASSRDRSNAEAFF
TGTGCCAGCAGCCGAGACAGGTCCAACGCTGAAGCTTTCTTT
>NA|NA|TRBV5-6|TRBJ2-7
CASSSLGGGGEVYEQYF
TGTGCCAGCAGCTCACTGGGAGGGGGAGGTGAAGTCTACGAGCAGTACTTC
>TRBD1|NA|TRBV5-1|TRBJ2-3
CASSLVGRGRADTQYF
TGCGCCAGCAGCTTGGTAGGCAGGGGGCGCGCAGATACGCAGTATTTT
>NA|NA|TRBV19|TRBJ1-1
CASLPRWTENTEAFF
TGTGCCAGCCTGCCTCGTTGGACAGAGAACACTGAAGCTTTCTTT
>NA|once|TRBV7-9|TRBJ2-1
CASSLLEVSYNEQFF
TGTGCCAGCAGCTTACTGGAGGTTTCCTACAATGAGCAGTTCTTC
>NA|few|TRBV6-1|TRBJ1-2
CASRSSGEPYGYTF
TGTGCCAGCAGATCTTCAGGGGAACCCTACGGCTACACCTTC
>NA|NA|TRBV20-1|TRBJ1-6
CLASSDSPLHF
TGCCTTGCTAGTTCGGATTCACCCCTCCACTTT
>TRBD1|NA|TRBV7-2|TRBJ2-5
CASSSQTGAQETQYF
TGTGCCAGCAGCTCACAGACAGGGGCCCAAGAGACCCAGTACTTC
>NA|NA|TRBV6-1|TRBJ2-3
CASSEQTDTDTQYF
TGTGCCAGCAGTGAACAGACAGACACAGATACGCAGTATTTT
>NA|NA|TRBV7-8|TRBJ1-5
CASSSQGASNQPQHF
TGTGCCAGCAGCTCTCAAGGGGCTAGCAATCAGCCCCAGCATTTT
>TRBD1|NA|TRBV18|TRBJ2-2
CASSRSGQGTAGELFF
TGTGCCAGCTCACGATCGGGACAGGGGACTGCCGGGGAGCTGTTTTTT
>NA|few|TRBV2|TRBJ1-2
CASSESGYGYTF
TGTGCCAGCAGTGAGTCCGGCTATGGCTACACCTTC
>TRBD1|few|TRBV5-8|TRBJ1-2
CASTTPQGAMDGYTF
TGTGCCAGCACCACACCTCAGGGGGCGATGGATGGCTACACCTTC
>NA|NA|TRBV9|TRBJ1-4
CASSVGVATNEKLFF
TGTGCCAGCAGCGTGGGCGTTGCAACTAATGAAAAACTGTTTTTT
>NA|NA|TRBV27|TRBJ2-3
CASSLGSEDTQYF
TGTGCCAGCAGTTTAGGTAGCGAAGATACGCAGTATTTT
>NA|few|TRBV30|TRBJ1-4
CAWSVRETGGEKLFF
TGTGCCTGGAGTGTACGGGAGACGGGTGGGGAAAAACTGTTTTTT
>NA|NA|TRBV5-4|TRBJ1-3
CASSPVPVFSGNTIYF
TGTGCCAGCAGCCCGGTTCCCGTTTTCTCTGGAAACACCATATATTTT
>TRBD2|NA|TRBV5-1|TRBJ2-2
CASSHSGLTAGELFF
TGCGCCAGCAGTCACTCGGGACTAACCGCCGGGGAGCTGTTTTTT
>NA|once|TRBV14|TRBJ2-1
CASSQDSNNEQFF
TGTGCCAGCAGCCAGGACAGTAACAATGAGCAGTTCTTC
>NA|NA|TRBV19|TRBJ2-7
CASSRAGPPYEQYF
TGTGCCAGTAGTAGGGCAGGGCCCCCCTACGAGCAGTACTTC
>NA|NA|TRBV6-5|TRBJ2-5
CASSQGQETQYF
TGTGCCAGCAGCCAGGGGCAAGAGACCCAGTACTTC
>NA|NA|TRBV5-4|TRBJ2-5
CASSRGTDEETQYF
TGTGCCAGCAGCCGCGGGACAGACGAAGAGACCCAGTACTTC
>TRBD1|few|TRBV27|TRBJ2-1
CASSLSGQGPSGSYNEQFF
TGTGCCAGCAGTTTATCGGGACAGGGGCCTAGCGGTTCCTACAATGAGCAGTTCTTC
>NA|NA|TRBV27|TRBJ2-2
CASSPRWSLVAGELFF
TGTGCCAGCAGTCCACGGTGGAGTCTGGTTGCCGGGGAGCTGTTTTTT
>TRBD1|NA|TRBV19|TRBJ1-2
CASNKGARNYGYTF
TGTGCCAGTAATAAGGGGGCGAGGAACTATGGCTACACCTTC
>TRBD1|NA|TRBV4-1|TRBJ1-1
CASSQVRVDRENTEAFF
TGCGCCAGCAGCCAAGTGAGGGTAGACAGGGAGAACACTGAAGCTTTCTTT
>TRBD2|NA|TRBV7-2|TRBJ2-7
CASSSSTSGPNYEQYF
TGTGCCAGCAGCTCCTCAACTAGCGGTCCGAACTACGAGCAGTACTTC
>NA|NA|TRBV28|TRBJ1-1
CASSLGDIRNLNTEAFF
TGTGCCAGCAGTTTAGGGGACATCCGAAACCTGAACACTGAAGCTTTCTTT
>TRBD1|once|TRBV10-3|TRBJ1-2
CAISESRTGDYGYTF
TGTGCCATCAGTGAGTCGCGGACAGGGGACTATGGCTACACCTTC
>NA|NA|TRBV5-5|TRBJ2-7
CASSPTLTGIPYEQYF
TGTGCCAGCAGCCCAACGCTTACAGGTATACCCTACGAGCAGTACTTC
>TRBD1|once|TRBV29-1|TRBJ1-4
CSVLISGQGGEKLFF
TGCAGCGTTTTAATCTCCGGACAGGGCGGTGAAAAACTGTTTTTT
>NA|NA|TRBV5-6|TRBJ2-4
CASSSGDLNIQYF
TGTGCCAGCAGCTCGGGGGACCTAAACATTCAGTACTTC
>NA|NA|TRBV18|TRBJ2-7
CASSPTGAGTYEQYF
TGTGCCAGCTCACCAACGGGGGCAGGGACCTACGAGCAGTACTTC
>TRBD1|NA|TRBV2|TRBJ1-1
CASSEDRVNTEAFF
TGTGCCAGCAGTGAGGACAGGGTGAACACTGAAGCTTTCTTT
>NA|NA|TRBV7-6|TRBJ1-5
CASSLRGQPQHF
TGTGCCAGCAGCTTAAGAGGTCAGCCCCAGCATTTT
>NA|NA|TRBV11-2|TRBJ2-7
CASYRIGAFGKQYF
TGTGCCAGCTACAGAATTGGAGCCTTCGGAAAGCAGTACTTC
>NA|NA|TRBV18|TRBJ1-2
CASSPESPNYGYTF
TGTGCCAGCTCACCGGAGTCTCCCAACTATGGCTACACCTTC
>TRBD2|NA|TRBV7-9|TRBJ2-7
CASSRGDSYEQYF
TGTGCCAGCAGCCGGGGGGACTCCTACGAGCAGTACTTC
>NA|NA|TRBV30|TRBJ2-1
CAWGSYNEQFF
TGTGCCTGGGGCTCCTACAATGAGCAGTTCTTC
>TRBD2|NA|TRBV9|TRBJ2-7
CASSAGTSGSPYEQYF
TGTGCCAGCAGCGCAGGGACTAGCGGGAGTCCCTACGAGCAGTACTTC